This T cell receptor beta chain derives from a study of blood T cells in healthy people across ages. This clonotype was picked up many times. V trimming: 0 bases; J trimming: 7 bases; junction bases outside the gene matches: 11. The CDR3 is 16 amino acids. Per the germline V gene, CDR1 is DFQATT and CDR2 is SNEGSKA (reference sequence). For the second PCR, which ran for 7 to 11 cycles, a sample-barcoded 5' primer and a J-beta primer mix were used. A tag from a template-switch adaptor with 12 random nucleotides marked each cDNA molecule. Paired-end reads containing CDR3 totaled no fewer than 2.5 million for each sample. TCRdb re-called the 5' RACE reads through MiXCR, storing one row per CDR3 protein. Of 850,000 to 950,000 distinct CDR3 sequences listed, around 28% are singletons.

Sequencing input: blood. V usage is TRBV20-1 and J usage is TRBJ2-1; TRBD2 aligns across 8 bases. The TCR comes from a woman of 80 years or more in good health. The CDR3 loop reads CSARDPKRTSINEQFF. The DNA of the CDR3 is TGCAGTGCTAGAGATCCCAAACGGACTAGCATAAATGAGCAGTTCTTC.